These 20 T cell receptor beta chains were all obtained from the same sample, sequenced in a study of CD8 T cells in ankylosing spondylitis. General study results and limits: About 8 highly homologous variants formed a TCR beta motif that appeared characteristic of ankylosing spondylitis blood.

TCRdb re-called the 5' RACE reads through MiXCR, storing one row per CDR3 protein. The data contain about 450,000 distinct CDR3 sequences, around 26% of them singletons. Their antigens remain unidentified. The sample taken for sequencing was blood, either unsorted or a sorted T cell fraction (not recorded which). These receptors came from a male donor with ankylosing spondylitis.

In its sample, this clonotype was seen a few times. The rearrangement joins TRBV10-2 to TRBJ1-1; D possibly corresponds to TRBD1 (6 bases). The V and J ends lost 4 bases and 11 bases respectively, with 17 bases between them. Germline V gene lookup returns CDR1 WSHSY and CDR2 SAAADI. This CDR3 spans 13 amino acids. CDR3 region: CASSVNREPAAFF. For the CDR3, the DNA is TGCGCCAGCAGTGTTAACAGGGAGCCGGCTGCTTTCTTT.

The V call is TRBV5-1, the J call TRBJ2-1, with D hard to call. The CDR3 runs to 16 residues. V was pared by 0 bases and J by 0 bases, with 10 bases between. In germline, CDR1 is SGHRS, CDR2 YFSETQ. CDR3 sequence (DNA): TGCGCCAGCAGCTTGGACGCCGGCAGCTCCTACAATGAGCAGTTCTTC. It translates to CASSLDAGSSYNEQFF.

This CDR3 reads CSVGVKRVDNEQFF. The CDR3, as DNA: TGCAGCGTTGGTGTGAAGCGGGTAGACAATGAGCAGTTCTTC. The chain combines TRBV29-1 with TRBJ2-1, with D tentatively TRBD2 (6 bases). Germline V gene data show CDR1 as SQVTM and CDR2 as ANQGSEA. V was trimmed by 4 bases and J by 5 bases, leaving 15 bases between them. The CDR3 totals 14 residues.

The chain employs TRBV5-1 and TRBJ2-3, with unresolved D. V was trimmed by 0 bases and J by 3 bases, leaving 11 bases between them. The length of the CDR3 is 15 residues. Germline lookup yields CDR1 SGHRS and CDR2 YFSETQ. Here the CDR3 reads CASSLDDLPTDTQYF. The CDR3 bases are TGCGCCAGCAGCTTGGATGACCTCCCTACAGATACGCAGTATTTT.

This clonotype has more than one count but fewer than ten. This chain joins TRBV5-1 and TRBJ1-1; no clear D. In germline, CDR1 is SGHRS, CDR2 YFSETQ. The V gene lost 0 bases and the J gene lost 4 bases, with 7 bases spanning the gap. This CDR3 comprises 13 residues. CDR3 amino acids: CASSLAGSTEAFF. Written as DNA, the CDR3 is TGCGCCAGCAGCTTGGCTGGGAGCACTGAAGCTTTCTTT.

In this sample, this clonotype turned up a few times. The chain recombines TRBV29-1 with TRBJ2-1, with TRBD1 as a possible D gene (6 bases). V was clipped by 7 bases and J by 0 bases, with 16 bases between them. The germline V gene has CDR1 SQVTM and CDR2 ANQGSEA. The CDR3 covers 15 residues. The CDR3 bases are TGCAGCGCCCCCCGGGACATTGGCTCCTACAATGAGCAGTTCTTC. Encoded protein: CSAPRDIGSYNEQFF.

The CDR3 region is CASSYSPQGIPNGYTF. CDR3 DNA sequence: TGTGCCAGCAGTTACTCCCCTCAGGGTATACCTAATGGCTACACCTTC. The V call is TRBV6-5, the J call TRBJ1-2, with a tentative D call TRBD1 (5 bases). The germline V gene encodes CDR1 MNHEY and CDR2 SVGAGI. The CDR3 spans 16 residues. V shed 0 bases and J shed 6 bases, with 17 bases lying between them.

For the CDR3, the DNA is TGCAGTGCCACGGGACCTCTCCAAGAGACCCAGTACTTC. Its translation is CSATGPLQETQYF. The chain uses TRBV20-1 and TRBJ2-5; D might be TRBD1 or TRBD2, each matching 5 bases. V lost 6 bases and J 1 base, leaving 12 bases between the germline ends. The CDR3 spans 13 residues. Germline V gives CDR1 DFQATT, CDR2 SNEGSKA (reference sequence).

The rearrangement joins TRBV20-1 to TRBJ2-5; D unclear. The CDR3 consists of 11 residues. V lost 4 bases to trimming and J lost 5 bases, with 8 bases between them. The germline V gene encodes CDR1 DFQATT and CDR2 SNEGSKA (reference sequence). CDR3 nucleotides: TGCAGTGCTATGGGGTTCGAGACCCAGTACTTC. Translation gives CSAMGFETQYF.

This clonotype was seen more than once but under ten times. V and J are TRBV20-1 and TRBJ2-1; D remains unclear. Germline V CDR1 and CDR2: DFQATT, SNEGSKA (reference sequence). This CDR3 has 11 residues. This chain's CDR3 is CSLRAFNEQFF. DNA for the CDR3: TGCTCCCTAAGGGCGTTCAATGAGCAGTTCTTC.

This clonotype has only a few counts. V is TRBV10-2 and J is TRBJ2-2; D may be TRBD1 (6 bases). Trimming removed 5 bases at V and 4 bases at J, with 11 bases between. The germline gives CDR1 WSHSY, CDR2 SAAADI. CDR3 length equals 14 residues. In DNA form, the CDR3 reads TGCGCCAGCAGTTACAGGGTTATCACCGGGGAGCTGTTTTTT. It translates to CASSYRVITGELFF.

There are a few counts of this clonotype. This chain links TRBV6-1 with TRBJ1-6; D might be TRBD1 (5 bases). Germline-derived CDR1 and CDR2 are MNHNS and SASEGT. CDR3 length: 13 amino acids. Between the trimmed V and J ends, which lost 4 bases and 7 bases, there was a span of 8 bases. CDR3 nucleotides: TGTGCCAGCAGTGGCAGGGCCAATTCACCCCTCCACTTT. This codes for CASSGRANSPLHF.

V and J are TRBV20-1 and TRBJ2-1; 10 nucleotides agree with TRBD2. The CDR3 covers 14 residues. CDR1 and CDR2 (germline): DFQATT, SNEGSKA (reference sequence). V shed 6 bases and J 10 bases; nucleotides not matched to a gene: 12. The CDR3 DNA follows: TGCAGTGCAGGTCGGGCTAGCGGGAGAGCCGAGCAGTTCTTC. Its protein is CSAGRASGRAEQFF.

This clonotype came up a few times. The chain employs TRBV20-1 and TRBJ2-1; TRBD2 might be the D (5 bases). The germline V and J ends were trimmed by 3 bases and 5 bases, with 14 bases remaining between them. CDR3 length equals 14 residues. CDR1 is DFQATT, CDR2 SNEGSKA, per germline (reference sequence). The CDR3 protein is CSARSLVWDNEQFF. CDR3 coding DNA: TGCAGTGCTAGGTCACTAGTATGGGACAATGAGCAGTTCTTC.

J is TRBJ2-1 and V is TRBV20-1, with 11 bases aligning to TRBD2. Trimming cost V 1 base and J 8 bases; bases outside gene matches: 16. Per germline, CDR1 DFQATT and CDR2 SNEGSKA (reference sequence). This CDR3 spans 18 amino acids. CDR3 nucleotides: TGCAGTGCTAGAGCCCCATATTTAGCGGGAGGGGGAATGGATGAGCAGTTCTTC. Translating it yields CSARAPYLAGGGMDEQFF.

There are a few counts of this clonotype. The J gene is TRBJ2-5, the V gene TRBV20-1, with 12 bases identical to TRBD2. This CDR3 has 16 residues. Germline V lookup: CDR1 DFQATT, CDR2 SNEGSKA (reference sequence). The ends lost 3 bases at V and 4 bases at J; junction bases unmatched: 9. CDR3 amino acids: CSASFWLAGGRETQYF. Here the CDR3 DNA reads TGCAGTGCTAGTTTCTGGCTAGCGGGAGGGCGAGAGACCCAGTACTTC.

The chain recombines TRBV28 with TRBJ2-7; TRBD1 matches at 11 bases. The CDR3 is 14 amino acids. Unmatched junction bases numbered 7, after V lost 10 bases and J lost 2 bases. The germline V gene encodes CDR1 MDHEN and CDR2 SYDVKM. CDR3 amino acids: CATSGDRGTYEQYV. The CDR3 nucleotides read TGTGCCACTAGCGGGGACAGGGGGACCTACGAGCAGTACGTC.

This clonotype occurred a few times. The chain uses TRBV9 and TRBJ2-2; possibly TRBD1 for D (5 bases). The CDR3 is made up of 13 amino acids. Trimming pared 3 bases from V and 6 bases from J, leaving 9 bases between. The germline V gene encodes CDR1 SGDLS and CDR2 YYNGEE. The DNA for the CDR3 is TGTGCCAGCAGCGGGGGCTCGGCCGGGGAGCTGTTTTTT. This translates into CASSGGSAGELFF. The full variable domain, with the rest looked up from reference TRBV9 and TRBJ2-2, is DSGVTQTPKHLITATGQRVTLRCSPRSGDLSVYWYQQSLDQGLQFLIQYYNGEERAKGNILERFSAQQFPDLHSELNLSSLELGDSALYFCASSGGSAGELFFGEGSRLTVL.

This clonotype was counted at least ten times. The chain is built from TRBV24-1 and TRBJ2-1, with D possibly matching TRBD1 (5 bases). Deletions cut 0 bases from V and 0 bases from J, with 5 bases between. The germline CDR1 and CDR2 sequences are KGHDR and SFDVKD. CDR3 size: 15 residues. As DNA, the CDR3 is TGTGCCACCAGTGATTTGGACAGCTCCTACAATGAGCAGTTCTTC. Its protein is CATSDLDSSYNEQFF.

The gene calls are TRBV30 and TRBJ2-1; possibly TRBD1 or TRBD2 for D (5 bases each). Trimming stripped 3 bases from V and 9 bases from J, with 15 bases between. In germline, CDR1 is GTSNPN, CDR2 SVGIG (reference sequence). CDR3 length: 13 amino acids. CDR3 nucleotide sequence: TGTGCCTGGAGCGCCGGGACCCCGGGTGAGCAGTTCTTC. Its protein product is CAWSAGTPGEQFF.